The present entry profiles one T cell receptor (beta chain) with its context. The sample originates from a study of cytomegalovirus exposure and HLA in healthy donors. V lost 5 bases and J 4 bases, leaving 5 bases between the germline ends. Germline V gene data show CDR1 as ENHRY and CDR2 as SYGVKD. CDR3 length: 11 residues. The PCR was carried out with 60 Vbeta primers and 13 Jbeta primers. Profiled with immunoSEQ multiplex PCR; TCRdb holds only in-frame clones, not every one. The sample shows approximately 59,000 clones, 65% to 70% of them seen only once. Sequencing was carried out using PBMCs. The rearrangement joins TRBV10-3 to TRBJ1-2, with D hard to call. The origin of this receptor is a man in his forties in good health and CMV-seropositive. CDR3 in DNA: TGTGCCATCAGTAATATCTATGGCTACACCTTC. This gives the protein CAISNIYGYTF.